This T cell receptor (beta chain) appears in the sequencing data of a study of control samples from healthy donors and cancer patients. V lost 3 bases to trimming and J lost 1 base; unmatched junction nucleotides: 9. The CDR3 is 17 amino acids. Germline CDR1 reads KGHSH; CDR2 reads LQKENI. Clones were sequenced by immunoSEQ multiplex PCR, and TCRdb holds only the in-frame ones, with some missing. In the table there are about 140,000 clones, under 95% of which are singletons. The source material was blood. The clonotype originates from a man aged 18 to 35 in good health. This sequence joins TRBV18 and TRBJ2-3, with TRBD1 matching 8 bases. CDR3 loop: CASSPPQDREGTDTQYF. CDR3 DNA: TGTGCCAGCTCACCGCCCCAGGACAGGGAAGGCACAGATACGCAGTATTTT.